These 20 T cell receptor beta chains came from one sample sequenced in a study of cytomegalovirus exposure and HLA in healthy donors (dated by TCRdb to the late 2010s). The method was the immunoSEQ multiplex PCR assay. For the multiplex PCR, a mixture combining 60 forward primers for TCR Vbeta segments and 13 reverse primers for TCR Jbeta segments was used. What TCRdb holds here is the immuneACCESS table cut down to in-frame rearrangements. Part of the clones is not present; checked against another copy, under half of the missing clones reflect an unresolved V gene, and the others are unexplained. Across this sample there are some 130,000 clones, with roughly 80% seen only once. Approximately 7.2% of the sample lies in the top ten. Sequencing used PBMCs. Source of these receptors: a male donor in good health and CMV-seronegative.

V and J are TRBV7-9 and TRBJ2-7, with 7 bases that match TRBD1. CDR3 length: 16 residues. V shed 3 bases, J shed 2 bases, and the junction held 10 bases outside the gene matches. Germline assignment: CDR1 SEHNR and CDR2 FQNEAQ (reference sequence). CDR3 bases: TGTGCCAGCAGCTTTACCGGGACAGCGACTACCTACGAGCAGTACTTC. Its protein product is CASSFTGTATTYEQYF.

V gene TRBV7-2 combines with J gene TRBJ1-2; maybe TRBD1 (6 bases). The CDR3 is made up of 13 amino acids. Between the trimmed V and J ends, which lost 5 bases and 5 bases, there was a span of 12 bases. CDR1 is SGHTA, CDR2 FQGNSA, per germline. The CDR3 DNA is TGTGCCAGCAGCCGGACAGCTGAATATGGCTACACCTTC. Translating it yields CASSRTAEYGYTF.

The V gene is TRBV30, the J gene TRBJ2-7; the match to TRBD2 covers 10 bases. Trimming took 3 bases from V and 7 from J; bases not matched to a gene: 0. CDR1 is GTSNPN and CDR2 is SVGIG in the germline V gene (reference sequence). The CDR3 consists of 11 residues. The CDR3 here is CAWRLAGEQYF. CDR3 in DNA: TGTGCCTGGAGACTAGCGGGGGAGCAGTACTTC.

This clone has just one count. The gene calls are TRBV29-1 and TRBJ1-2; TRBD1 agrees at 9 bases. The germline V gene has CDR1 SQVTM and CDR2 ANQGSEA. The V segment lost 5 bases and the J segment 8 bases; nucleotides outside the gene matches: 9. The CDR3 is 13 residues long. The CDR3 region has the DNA TGCAGCGTTAGGACAGGGGAAGAAGGGGGCTACACCTTC. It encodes CSVRTGEEGGYTF.

The CDR3 spells CAWSVWQGAGNEQFF. The CDR3 DNA reads TGTGCCTGGAGTGTCTGGCAGGGGGCGGGGAATGAGCAGTTCTTC. This chain joins TRBV30 and TRBJ2-1, with 8 nucleotides matching TRBD1. The CDR3 sequence is 15 residues long. Germline trimming cut 0 bases from V and 7 bases from J; bases unmatched to any gene: 8. CDR1 is GTSNPN, CDR2 SVGIG, per germline (reference sequence).

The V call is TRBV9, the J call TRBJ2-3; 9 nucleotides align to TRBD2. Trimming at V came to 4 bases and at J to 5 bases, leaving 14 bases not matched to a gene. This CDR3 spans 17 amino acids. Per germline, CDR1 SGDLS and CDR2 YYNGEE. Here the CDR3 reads CASSPSGGLAGLDTQYF. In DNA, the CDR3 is TGTGCCAGCAGCCCCTCGGGAGGGCTAGCGGGATTAGATACGCAGTATTTT.

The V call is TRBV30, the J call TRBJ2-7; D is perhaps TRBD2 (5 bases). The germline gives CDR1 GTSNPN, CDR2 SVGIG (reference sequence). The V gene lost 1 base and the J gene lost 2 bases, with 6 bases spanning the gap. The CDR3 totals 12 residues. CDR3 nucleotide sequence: TGTGCCTGGAGTGACGGGACCTACGAGCAGTACTTC. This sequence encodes CAWSDGTYEQYF.

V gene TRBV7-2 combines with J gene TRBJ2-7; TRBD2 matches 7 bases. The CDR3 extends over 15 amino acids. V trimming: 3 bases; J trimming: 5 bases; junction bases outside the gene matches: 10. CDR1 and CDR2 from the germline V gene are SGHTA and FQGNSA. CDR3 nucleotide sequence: TGTGCCAGCAGCTTTGGTATAGCGGGCCCCCACGAGCAGTACTTC. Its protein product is CASSFGIAGPHEQYF.

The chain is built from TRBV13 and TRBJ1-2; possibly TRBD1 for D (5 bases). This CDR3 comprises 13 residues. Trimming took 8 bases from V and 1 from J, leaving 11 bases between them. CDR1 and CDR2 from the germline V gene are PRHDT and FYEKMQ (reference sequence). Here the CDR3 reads CASLGGDNYGYTF. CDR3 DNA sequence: TGTGCCAGCTTAGGAGGGGATAACTATGGCTACACCTTC.

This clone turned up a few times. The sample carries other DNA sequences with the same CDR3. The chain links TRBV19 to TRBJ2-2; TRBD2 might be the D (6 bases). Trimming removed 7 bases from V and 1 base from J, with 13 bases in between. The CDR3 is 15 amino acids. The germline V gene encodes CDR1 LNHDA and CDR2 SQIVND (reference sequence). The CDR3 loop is CASKGGGQNTGELFF. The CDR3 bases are TGTGCCAGTAAAGGAGGAGGGCAGAACACCGGGGAGCTGTTTTTT. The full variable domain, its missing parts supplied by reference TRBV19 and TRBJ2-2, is DGGITQSPKYLFRKEGQNVTLSCEQNLNHDAMYWYRQDPGQGLRLIYYSQIVNDFQKGDIAEGYSVSREKKESFPLTVTSAQKNPTAFYLCASKGGGQNTGELFFGEGSRLTVL.

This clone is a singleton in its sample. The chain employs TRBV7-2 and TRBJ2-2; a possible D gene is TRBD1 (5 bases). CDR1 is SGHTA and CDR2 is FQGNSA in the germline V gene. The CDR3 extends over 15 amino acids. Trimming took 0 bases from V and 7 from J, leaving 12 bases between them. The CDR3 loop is CASSLAGGRGGELFF. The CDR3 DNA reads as TGTGCCAGCAGCTTAGCCGGCGGTAGGGGCGGGGAGCTGTTTTTT. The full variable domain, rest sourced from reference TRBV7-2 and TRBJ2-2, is GAGVSQSPSNKVTEKGKDVELRCDPISGHTALYWYRQSLGQGLEFLIYFQGNSAPDKSGLPSDRFSAERTGGSVSTLTIQRTQQEDSAVYLCASSLAGGRGGELFFGEGSRLTVL.

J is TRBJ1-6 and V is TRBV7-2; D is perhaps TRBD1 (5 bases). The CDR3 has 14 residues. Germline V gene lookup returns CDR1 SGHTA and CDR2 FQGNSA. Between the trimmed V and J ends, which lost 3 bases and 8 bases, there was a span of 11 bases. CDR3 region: CASSFPGGDSPLHF. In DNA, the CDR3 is TGTGCCAGCAGCTTTCCCGGGGGTGATTCACCCCTCCACTTT. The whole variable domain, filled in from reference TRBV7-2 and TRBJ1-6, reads GAGVSQSPSNKVTEKGKDVELRCDPISGHTALYWYRQSLGQGLEFLIYFQGNSAPDKSGLPSDRFSAERTGGSVSTLTIQRTQQEDSAVYLCASSFPGGDSPLHFGNGTRLTVT.

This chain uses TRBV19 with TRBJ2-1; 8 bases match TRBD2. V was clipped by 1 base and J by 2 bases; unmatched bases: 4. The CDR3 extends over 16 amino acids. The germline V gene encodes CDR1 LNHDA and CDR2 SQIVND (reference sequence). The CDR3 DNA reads TGTGCCAGTAGTATAGGATCACTAGCGGCCTACAATGAGCAGTTCTTC. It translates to CASSIGSLAAYNEQFF.

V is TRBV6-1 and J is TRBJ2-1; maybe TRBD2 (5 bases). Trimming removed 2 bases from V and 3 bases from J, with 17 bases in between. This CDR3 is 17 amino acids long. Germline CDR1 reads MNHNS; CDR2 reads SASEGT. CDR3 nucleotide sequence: TGTGCCAGCAGTGAAAACATGGCTAGCCGGATCTACAATGAGCAGTTCTTC. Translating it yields CASSENMASRIYNEQFF.

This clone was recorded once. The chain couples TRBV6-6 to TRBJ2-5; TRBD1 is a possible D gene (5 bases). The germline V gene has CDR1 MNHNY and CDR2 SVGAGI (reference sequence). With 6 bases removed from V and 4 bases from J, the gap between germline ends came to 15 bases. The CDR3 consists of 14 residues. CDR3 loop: CASRQDGGRETQYF. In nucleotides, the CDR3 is TGTGCCAGCAGACAGGATGGCGGCAGAGAGACCCAGTACTTC.

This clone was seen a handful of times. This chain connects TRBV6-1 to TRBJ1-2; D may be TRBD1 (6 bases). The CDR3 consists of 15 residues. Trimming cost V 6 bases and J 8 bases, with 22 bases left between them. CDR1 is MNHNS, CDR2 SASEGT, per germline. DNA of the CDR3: TGTGCCAGCAGAACGACTGGGGGGGCAGGGCACGGCTACACCTTC. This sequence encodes CASRTTGGAGHGYTF.

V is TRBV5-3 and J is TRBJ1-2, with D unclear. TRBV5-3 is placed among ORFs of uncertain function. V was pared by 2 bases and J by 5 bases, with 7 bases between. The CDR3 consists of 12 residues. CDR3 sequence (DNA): TGTGCCAGAAGCTTTAGCGGGTATGGCTACACCTTC. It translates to CARSFSGYGYTF.

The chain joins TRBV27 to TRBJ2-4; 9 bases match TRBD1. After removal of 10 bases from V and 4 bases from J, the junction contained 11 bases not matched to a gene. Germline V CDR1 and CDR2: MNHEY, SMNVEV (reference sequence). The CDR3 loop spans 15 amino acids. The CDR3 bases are TGTGCCACCCGTCTCCCGGGGACAGGGAAAAACATTCAGTACTTC. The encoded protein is CATRLPGTGKNIQYF.

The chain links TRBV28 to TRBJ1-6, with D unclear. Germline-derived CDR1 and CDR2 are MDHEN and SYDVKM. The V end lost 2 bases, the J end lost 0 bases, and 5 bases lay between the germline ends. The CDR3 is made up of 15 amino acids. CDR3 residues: CASSLPSSYNSPLHF. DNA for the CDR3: TGTGCCAGCAGTTTACCTAGCTCCTATAATTCACCCCTCCACTTT.

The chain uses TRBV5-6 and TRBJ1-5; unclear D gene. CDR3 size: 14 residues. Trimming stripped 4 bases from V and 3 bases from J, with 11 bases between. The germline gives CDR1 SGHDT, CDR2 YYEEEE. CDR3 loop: CASSEAANNQPQHF. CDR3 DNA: TGTGCCAGCAGCGAGGCAGCTAACAATCAGCCCCAGCATTTT. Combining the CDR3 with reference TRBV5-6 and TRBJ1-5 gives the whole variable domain DAGVTQSPTHLIKTRGQQVTLRCSPKSGHDTVSWYQQALGQGPQFIFQYYEEEERQRGNFPDRFSGHQFPNYSSELNVNALLLGDSALYLCASSEAANNQPQHFGDGTRLSIL.